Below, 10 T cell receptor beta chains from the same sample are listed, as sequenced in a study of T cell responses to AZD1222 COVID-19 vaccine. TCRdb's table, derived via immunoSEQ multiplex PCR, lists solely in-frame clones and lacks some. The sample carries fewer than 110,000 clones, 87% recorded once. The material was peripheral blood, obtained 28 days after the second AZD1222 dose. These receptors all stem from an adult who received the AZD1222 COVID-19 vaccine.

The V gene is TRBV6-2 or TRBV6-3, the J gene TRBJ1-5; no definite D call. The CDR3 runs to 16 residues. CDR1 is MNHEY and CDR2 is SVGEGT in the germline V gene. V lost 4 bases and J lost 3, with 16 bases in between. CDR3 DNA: TGTGCCAGCAGTTCTAGTGTCCCAGGCATCAATCAGCCCCAGCATTTT. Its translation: CASSSSVPGINQPQHF.

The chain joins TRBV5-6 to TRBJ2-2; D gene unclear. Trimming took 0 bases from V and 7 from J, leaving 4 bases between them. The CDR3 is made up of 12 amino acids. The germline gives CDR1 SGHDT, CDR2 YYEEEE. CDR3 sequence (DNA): TGTGCCAGCAGCTTGGACCGCGGGGAGCTGTTTTTT. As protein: CASSLDRGELFF.

In DNA form, the CDR3 reads TGTGCCAGCAGTTCAGACAGGAACTATGGCTACACCTTC. This encodes CASSSDRNYGYTF. The chain couples TRBV6-5 to TRBJ1-2; possible D gene TRBD1, 6 bases. The CDR3 covers 13 residues. Per the germline V gene, CDR1 is MNHEY and CDR2 is SVGAGI. Trimming took 4 bases from V and 2 from J, leaving 8 bases between them.

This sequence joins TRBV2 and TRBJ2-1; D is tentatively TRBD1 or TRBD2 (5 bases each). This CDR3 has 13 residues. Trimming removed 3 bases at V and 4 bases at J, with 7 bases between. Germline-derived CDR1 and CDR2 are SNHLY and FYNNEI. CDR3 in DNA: TGTGCCAGCAGTGAGAGGGGTTACAATGAGCAGTTCTTC. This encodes CASSERGYNEQFF.

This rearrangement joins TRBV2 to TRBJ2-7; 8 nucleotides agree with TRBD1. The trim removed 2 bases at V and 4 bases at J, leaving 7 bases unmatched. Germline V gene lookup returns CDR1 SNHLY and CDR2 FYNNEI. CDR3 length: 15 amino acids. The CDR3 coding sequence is TGTGCCAGCAGTGAACCGGACAGGGCTAGATACGAGCAGTACTTC. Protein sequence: CASSEPDRARYEQYF. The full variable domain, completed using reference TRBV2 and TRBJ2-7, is EPEVTQTPSHQVTQMGQEVILRCVPISNHLYFYWYRQILGQKVEFLVSFYNNEISEKSEIFDDQFSVERPDGSNFTLKIRSTKLEDSAMYFCASSEPDRARYEQYFGPGTRLTVT.

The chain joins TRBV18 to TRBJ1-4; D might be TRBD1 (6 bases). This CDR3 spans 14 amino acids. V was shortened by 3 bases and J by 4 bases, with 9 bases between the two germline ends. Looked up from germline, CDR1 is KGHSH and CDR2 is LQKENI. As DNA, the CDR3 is TGTGCCAGCTCACCGAGGACAGATAATGAAAAACTGTTTTTT. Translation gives CASSPRTDNEKLFF. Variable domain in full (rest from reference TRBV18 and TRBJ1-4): NAGVMQNPRHLVRRRGQEARLRCSPMKGHSHVYWYRQLPEEGLKFMVYLQKENIIDESGMPKERFSAEFPKEGPSILRIQQVVRGDSAAYFCASSPRTDNEKLFFGSGTQLSVL.

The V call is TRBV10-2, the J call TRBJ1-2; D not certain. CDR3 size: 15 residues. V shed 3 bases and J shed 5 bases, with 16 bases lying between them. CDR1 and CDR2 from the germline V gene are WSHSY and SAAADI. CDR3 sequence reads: CASSDRDYKRYGYTF. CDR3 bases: TGCGCCAGCAGTGACCGCGACTATAAGCGGTATGGCTACACCTTC.

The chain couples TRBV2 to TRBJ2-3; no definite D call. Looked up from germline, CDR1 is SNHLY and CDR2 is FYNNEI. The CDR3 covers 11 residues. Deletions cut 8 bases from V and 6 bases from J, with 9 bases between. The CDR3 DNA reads TGTGCCAGCCGACAAGAGGATACGCAGTATTTT. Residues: CASRQEDTQYF.

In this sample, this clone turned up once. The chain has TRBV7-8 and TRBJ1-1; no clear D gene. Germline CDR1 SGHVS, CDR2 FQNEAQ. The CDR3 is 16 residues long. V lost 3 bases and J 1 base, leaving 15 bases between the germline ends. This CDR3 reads CASSFGIRLSNTEAFF. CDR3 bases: TGTGCCAGCAGCTTCGGAATAAGGCTCTCGAACACTGAAGCTTTCTTT.

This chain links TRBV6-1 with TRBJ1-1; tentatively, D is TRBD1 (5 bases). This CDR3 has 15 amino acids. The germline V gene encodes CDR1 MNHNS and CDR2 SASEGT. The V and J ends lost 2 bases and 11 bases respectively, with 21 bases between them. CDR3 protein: CASSEYTSGHLMAFF. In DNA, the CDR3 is TGTGCCAGCAGTGAATACACCTCAGGGCACCTGATGGCTTTCTTT.